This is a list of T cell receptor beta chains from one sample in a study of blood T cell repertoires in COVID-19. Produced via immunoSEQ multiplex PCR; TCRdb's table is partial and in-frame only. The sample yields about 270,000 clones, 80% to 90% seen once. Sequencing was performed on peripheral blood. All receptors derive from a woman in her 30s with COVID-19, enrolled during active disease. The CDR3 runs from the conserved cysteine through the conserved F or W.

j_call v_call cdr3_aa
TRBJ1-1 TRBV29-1 CSTRVPENTEAFF
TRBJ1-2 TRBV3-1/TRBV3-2 CASSQELRSYGYTF
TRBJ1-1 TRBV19 CASVLPYMNTEAFF
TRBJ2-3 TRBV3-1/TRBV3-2 CASSKRAGGITDTQYF
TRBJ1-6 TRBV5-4 CASSFTGASPLHF
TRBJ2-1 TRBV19 CASRIGGTLYNEQFF
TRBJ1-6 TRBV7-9 CASSSSTGSSSPLHF
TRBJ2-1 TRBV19 CASSSSGLADNEQFF
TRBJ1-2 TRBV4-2 CASSQLGPYKGYTF
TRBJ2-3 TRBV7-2 CASSEERGRRTDTQYF
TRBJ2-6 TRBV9 CASSPLGGVTSGANVLTF
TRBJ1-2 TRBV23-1 CASSQESNYGYTF
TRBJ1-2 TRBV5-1 CASSVGQIYGYTF
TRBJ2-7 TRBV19 CASSMFARGTYEQYF
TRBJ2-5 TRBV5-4 CASSTDSKTQYF
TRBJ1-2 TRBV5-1 CASSSQGDYGYTF
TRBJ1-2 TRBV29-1 CSVVGKGQLYTF
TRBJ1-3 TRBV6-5 CASSLERAGNTIYF
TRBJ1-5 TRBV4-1 CASSQGGGVTRFNQPQHF
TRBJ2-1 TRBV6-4 CASSESAGATGEQFF
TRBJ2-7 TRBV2 CASSEPPQGVFGEQYF
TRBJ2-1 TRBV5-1 CASSAGQGHYNEQFF
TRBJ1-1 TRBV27 CASERRGGSEAFF
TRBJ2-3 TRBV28 CASSPAGYTEADTQYF
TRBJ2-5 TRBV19 CASSPRTSGGKTQYF
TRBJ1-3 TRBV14 CASSRTDAGNTIYF
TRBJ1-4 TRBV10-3 CATGTAGEKLFF
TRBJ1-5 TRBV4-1 CASSLGGEGSNQPQHF
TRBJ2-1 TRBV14 CASSQDQNEQFF
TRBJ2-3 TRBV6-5 CASQVSRGTDTQYF
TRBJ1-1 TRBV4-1 CASSQVGVKVGAFF
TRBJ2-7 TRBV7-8 CASRGDTYEQYF
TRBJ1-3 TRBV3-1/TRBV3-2 CASSPTGGSGNTIYF
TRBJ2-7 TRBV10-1 CASSGISGGRISSYEQYF
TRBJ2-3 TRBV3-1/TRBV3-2 CASSLTSGGNTDTQYF
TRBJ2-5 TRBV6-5 CASSSLGTQYF
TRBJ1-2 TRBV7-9 CASSLVADLTNYGYTF
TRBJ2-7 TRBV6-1 CASSELVRITYEQYF
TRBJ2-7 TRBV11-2 CASSISDTGQVTYEQYF
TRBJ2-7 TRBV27 CASSWGAGGYEQYF
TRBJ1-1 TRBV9 CASSSRTGNTEAFF
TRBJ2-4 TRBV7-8 CASSPGGLAKNIQYF
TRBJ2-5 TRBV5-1 CASSPRGSGGPKTQYF
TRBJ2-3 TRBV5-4 CASSQTSGGYTDTQYF
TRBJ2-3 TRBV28 CASSFTSGGGDTQYF
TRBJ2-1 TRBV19 CASSIGAGGYNEQFF
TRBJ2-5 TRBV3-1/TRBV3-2 CASSQTGQGQTQYF
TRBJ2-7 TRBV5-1 CASSLMTGGYEQYF